A single sample is the source of the 12 T cell receptor beta chains below, sequenced in a study of blood T cells in healthy people across ages. A sample-barcoded 5' primer and a J-beta primer mix were used in a second PCR of roughly 7 to 11 cycles. TCRdb processed the 5' RACE reads anew with MiXCR; each CDR3 protein has one entry. The sample consists of under 1,000,000 distinct CDR3 sequences, about 34% of them appearing once. Sequenced material: blood. The receptor source for this set is a man aged 18 to 29 in good health.

This clonotype turned up a few times. V and J are TRBV10-3 and TRBJ1-5, with TRBD1 identical over 8 bases. The CDR3 consists of 17 residues. Trimming cost V 7 bases and J 3 bases; bases outside gene matches: 14. Germline CDR1 ENHRY, CDR2 SYGVKD. CDR3 nucleotide sequence: TGTGCCATCAAATCTTCCGGGACAGGATTAAACAATCAGCCCCAGCATTTT. The encoded protein is CAIKSSGTGLNNQPQHF.

This clonotype was seen only a few times. This sequence joins TRBV20-1 and TRBJ1-1, with 7 bases fitting TRBD1. The CDR3 length is 17 residues. The V gene end was trimmed by 0 bases and the J gene end by 3 bases; junction bases not matched to a gene: 13. Germline CDR1 DFQATT, CDR2 SNEGSKA (reference sequence). CDR3 in amino acids: CSARDLGEGARHTEAFF. The CDR3 DNA reads TGCAGTGCTAGAGATCTCGGGGAGGGGGCGCGACACACTGAAGCTTTCTTT.

This clonotype has just a few counts. J is TRBJ1-1 and V is TRBV13, with a possible D match to TRBD1 (5 bases). Germline V CDR1 and CDR2: PRHDT, FYEKMQ (reference sequence). V lost 5 bases and J 11 bases, leaving 27 bases between the germline ends. The CDR3 is made up of 16 amino acids. The CDR3 here is CASSGGTGARDRIAFF. CDR3 nucleotide sequence: TGTGCCAGCAGCGGGGGGACCGGAGCGAGGGATCGGATCGCTTTCTTT.

This clonotype appeared many times. This chain joins TRBV7-2 and TRBJ2-7; D unclear. V was clipped by 5 bases and J by 0 bases, with 5 bases between them. Germline V gene data show CDR1 as SGHTA and CDR2 as FQGNSA. The CDR3 is 12 residues long. Written as DNA, the CDR3 is TGTGCCAGCAGCCTCTACTCCTACGAGCAGTACTTC. Protein product: CASSLYSYEQYF.

V is TRBV7-3 and J is TRBJ1-4; no clear D gene. Trimming left V 5 bases short and J 3 bases short, with 13 bases between. CDR1 is SGHTA and CDR2 is FQGTGA in the germline V gene. This CDR3 is built from 15 residues. The CDR3 sequence: CASSPLGVANEKLFF. The CDR3 bases are TGTGCCAGCAGCCCCCTGGGCGTGGCTAATGAAAAACTGTTTTTT.

The gene calls are TRBV5-1 and TRBJ2-3; D unresolved. The germline gives CDR1 SGHRS, CDR2 YFSETQ. There are 14 residues in the CDR3. The V gene lost 3 bases and the J gene lost 3 bases, with 11 bases spanning the gap. DNA for the CDR3: TGCGCCAGCAGCTGGGGTTTCAATACAGATACGCAGTATTTT. Protein product: CASSWGFNTDTQYF. The variable domain in full, completed from reference TRBV5-1 and TRBJ2-3, reads KAGVTQTPRYLIKTRGQQVTLSCSPISGHRSVSWYQQTPGQGLQFLFEYFSETQRNKGNFPGRFSGRQFSNSRSEMNVSTLELGDSALYLCASSWGFNTDTQYFGPGTRLTVL.

This clonotype was recorded a few times. The chain employs TRBV29-1 and TRBJ2-2; D is uncertain. Germline V lookup: CDR1 SQVTM, CDR2 ANQGSEA. Trimming cost V 5 bases and J 5 bases, with 24 bases left between them. CDR3 length: 17 amino acids. The CDR3 DNA reads as TGCAGCGTTTCCGGGTCCTTCCTCGGGCCCCCAACCGGGGAGCTGTTTTTT. Amino acids: CSVSGSFLGPPTGELFF.

This clonotype was seen a handful of times. The gene calls are TRBV12-3 or TRBV12-4 and TRBJ2-2, with unresolved D. V lost 4 bases, J lost 3 bases, and 9 bases lay in between. The CDR3 runs to 14 residues. The DNA for the CDR3 is TGTGCCAGCAGTTGGGGTTTTGACACCGGGGAGCTGTTTTTT. Residues: CASSWGFDTGELFF.

The table lists this clonotype with many counts. This chain connects TRBV12-3 or TRBV12-4 to TRBJ2-1; possible D gene TRBD1, 6 bases. The CDR3 covers 13 residues. V was cut by 5 bases and J by 10 bases, with 15 bases left in between. The CDR3 bases are TGTGCCAGCAGTCCATACACTACAGGGGAGCAGTTCTTC. It translates to CASSPYTTGEQFF.

The chain combines TRBV9 with TRBJ2-1; 7 bases are shared with TRBD2. The ends lost 3 bases at V and 4 bases at J; junction bases unmatched: 4. This CDR3 has 14 residues. Germline CDR1 reads SGDLS; CDR2 reads YYNGEE. The CDR3 sequence: CASSGEGKYNEQFF. CDR3 DNA sequence: TGTGCCAGCAGCGGGGAGGGGAAGTACAATGAGCAGTTCTTC.

This clonotype was counted only a few times. The chain is built from TRBV5-1 and TRBJ2-2; 7 bases fit TRBD1. The CDR3 loop spans 17 amino acids. V shed 4 bases, J shed 0 bases, and the junction held 9 bases outside the gene matches. Germline V gene data show CDR1 as SGHRS and CDR2 as YFSETQ. The CDR3 coding sequence is TGCGCCAGCAGCACCGACAGGGTTGGGCCGAACACCGGGGAGCTGTTTTTT. This gives the protein CASSTDRVGPNTGELFF.

This clonotype was observed a handful of times. The CDR3 region is CASSPLGSGTEAFF. Here the CDR3 DNA reads TGCGCCAGCAGCCCCCTAGGGTCGGGGACTGAAGCTTTCTTT. This chain connects TRBV4-1 to TRBJ1-1; unclear D gene. V lost 4 bases and J lost 5, with 14 bases in between. CDR3 length: 14 residues. Germline lookup yields CDR1 MGHRA and CDR2 YSYEKL.